The present entry profiles one TCR beta chain with its context. Trimming shortened V by 1 base and J by 7 bases, and 20 bases separated the two germline ends. Germline V lookup: CDR1 MGHRA, CDR2 YSYEKL. The CDR3 is made up of 16 amino acids. Sequencing was performed with immunoSEQ multiplex PCR; in TCRdb, only in-frame clones are kept and a portion is missing. The sample consists of fewer than 25,000 clones, roughly 80% of them appearing once. This sample is part of a study of OX40 agonist ivuxolimab in advanced cancers. Study-level background: Patients were 82.7% male with ages about 23 to 79, mean around 58.

This TCR came from an adult with an advanced solid tumor such as melanoma, head and neck, liver or kidney cancer. This sample comprised CD4+ or CD8+ T cells sorted from blood, obtained in a trial of the OX40 agonist ivuxolimab. The rearrangement joins TRBV4-1 to TRBJ2-7; perhaps TRBD2 as D (6 bases). For the CDR3, the DNA is TGCGCCAGCAGCCAAGTCCCGGAAGTGACGGGGAGGGAGCAGTACTTC. Translation: CASSQVPEVTGREQYF.